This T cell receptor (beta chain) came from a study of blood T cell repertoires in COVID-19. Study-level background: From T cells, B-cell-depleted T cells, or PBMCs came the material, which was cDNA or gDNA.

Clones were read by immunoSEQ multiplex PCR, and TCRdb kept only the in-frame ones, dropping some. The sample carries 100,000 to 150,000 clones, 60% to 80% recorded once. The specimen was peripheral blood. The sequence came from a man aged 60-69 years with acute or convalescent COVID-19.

CDR3 sequence reads: CASSLSSGSRGEQFF. Here the CDR3 DNA reads TGTGCCAGCAGCTTATCTAGCGGGAGTAGGGGTGAGCAGTTCTTC. This chain links TRBV11-3 with TRBJ2-1, with 10 bases fitting TRBD2. The germline V gene has CDR1 SGHNT and CDR2 YENEEA. This CDR3 has 15 amino acids. The J segment lost 9 bases and the V segment lost 2 bases, leaving 7 bases of the junction unmatched.